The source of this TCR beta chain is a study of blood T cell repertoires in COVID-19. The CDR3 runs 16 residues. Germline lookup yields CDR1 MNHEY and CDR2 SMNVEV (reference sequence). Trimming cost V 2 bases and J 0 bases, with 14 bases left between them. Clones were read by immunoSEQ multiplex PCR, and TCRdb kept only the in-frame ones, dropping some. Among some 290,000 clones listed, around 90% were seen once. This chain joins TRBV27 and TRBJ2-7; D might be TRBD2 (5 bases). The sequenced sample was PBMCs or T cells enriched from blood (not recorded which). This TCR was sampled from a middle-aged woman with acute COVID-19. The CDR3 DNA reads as TGTGCCAGCAGTTTAATGGGCGGGCCTACCTCCTACGAGCAGTACTTC. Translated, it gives CASSLMGGPTSYEQYF.